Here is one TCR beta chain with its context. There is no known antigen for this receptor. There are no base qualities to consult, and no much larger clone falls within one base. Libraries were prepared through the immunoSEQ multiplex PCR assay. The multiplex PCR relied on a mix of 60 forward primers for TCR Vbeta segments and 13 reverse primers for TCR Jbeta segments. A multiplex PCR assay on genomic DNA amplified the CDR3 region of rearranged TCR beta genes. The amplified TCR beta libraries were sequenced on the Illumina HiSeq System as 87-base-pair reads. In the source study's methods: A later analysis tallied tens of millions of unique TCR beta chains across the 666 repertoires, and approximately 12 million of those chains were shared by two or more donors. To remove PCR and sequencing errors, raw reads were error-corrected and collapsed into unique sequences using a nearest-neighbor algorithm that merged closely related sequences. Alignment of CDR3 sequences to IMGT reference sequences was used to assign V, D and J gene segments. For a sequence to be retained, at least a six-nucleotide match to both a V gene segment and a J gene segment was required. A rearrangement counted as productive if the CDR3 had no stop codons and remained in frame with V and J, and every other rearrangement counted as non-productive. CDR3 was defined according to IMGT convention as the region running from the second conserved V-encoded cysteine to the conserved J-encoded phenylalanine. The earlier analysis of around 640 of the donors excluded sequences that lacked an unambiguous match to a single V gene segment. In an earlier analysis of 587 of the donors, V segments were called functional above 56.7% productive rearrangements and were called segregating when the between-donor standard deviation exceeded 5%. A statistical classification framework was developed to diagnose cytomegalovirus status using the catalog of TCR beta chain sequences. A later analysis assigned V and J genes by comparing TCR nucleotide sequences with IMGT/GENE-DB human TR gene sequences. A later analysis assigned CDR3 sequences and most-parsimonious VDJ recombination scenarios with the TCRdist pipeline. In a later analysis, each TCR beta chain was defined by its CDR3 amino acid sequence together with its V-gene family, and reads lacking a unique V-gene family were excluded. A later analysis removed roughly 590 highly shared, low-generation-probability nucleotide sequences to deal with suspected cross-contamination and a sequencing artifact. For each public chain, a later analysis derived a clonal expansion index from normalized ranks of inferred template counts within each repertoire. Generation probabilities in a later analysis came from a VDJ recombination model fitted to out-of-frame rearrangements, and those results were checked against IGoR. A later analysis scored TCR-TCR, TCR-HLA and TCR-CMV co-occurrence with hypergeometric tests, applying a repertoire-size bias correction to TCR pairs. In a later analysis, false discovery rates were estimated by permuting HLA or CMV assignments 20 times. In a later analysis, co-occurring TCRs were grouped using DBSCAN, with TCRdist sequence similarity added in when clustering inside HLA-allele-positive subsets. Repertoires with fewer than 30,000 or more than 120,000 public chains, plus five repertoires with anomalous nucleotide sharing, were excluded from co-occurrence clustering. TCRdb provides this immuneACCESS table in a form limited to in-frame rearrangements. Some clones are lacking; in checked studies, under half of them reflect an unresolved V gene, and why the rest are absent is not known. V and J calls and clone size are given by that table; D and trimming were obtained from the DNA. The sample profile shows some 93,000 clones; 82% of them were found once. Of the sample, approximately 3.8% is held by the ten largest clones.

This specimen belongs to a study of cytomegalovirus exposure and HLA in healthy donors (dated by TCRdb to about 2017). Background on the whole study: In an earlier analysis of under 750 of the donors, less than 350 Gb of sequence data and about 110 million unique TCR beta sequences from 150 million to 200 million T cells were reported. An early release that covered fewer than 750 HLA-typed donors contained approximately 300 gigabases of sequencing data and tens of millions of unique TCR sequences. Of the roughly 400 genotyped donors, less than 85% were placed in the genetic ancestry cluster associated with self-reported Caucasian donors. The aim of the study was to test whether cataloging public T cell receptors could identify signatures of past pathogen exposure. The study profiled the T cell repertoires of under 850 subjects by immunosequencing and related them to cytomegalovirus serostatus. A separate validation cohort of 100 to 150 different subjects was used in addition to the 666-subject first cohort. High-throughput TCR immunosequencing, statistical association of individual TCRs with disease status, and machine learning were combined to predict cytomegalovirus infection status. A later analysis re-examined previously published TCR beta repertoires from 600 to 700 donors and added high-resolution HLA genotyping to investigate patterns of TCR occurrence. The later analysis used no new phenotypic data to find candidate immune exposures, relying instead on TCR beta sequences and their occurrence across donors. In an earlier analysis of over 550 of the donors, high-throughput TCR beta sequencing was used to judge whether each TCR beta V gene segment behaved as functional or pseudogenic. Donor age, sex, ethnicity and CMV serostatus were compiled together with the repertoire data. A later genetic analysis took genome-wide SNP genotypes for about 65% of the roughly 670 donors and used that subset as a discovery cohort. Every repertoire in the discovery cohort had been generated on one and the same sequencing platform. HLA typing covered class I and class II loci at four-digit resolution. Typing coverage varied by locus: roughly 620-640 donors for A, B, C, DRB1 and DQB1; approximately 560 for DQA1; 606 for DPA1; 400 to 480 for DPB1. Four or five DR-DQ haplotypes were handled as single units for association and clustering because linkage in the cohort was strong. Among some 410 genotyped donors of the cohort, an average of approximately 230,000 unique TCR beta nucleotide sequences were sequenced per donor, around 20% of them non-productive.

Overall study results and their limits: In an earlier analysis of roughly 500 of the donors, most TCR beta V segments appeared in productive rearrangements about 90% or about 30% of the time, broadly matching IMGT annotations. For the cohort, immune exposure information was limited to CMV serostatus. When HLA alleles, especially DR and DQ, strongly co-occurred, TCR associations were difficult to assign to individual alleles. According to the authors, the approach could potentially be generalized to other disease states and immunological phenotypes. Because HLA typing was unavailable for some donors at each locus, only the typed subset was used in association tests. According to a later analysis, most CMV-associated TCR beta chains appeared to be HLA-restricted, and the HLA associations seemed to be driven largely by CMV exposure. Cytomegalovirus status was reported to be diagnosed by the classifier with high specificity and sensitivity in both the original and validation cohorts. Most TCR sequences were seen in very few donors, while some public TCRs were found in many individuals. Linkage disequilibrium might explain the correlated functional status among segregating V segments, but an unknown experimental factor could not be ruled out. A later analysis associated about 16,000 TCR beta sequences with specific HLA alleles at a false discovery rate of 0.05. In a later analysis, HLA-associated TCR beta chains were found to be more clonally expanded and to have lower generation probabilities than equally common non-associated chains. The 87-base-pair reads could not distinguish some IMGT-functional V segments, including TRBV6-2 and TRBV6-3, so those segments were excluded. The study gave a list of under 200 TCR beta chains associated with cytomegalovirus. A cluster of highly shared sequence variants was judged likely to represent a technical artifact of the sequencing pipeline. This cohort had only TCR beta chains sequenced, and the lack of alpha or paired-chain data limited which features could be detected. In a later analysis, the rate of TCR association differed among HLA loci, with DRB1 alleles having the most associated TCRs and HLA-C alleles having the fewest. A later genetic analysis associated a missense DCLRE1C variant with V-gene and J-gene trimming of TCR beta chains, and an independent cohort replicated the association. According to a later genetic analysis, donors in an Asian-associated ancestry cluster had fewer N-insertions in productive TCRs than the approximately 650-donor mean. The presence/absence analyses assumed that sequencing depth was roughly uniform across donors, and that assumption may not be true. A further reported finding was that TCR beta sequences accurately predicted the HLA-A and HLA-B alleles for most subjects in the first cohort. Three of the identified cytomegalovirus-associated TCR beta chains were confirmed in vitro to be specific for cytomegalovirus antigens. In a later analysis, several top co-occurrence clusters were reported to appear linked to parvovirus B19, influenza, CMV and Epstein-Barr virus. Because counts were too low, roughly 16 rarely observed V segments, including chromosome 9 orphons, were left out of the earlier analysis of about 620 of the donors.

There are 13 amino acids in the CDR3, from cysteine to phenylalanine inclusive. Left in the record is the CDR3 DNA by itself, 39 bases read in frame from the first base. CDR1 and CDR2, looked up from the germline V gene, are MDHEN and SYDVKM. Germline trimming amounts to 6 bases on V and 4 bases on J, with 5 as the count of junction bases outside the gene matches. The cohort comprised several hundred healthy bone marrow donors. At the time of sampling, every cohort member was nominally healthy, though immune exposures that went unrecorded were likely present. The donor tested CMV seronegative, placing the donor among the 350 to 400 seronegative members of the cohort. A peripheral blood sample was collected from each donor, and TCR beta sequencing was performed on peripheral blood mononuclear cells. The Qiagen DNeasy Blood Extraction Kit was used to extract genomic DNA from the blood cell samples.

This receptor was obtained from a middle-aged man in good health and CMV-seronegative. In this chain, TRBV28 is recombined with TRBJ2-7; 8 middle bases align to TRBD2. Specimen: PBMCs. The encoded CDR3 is CASRAGLVYEQYF. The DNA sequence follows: TGTGCCAGCAGGGCGGGACTAGTTTACGAGCAGTACTTC.